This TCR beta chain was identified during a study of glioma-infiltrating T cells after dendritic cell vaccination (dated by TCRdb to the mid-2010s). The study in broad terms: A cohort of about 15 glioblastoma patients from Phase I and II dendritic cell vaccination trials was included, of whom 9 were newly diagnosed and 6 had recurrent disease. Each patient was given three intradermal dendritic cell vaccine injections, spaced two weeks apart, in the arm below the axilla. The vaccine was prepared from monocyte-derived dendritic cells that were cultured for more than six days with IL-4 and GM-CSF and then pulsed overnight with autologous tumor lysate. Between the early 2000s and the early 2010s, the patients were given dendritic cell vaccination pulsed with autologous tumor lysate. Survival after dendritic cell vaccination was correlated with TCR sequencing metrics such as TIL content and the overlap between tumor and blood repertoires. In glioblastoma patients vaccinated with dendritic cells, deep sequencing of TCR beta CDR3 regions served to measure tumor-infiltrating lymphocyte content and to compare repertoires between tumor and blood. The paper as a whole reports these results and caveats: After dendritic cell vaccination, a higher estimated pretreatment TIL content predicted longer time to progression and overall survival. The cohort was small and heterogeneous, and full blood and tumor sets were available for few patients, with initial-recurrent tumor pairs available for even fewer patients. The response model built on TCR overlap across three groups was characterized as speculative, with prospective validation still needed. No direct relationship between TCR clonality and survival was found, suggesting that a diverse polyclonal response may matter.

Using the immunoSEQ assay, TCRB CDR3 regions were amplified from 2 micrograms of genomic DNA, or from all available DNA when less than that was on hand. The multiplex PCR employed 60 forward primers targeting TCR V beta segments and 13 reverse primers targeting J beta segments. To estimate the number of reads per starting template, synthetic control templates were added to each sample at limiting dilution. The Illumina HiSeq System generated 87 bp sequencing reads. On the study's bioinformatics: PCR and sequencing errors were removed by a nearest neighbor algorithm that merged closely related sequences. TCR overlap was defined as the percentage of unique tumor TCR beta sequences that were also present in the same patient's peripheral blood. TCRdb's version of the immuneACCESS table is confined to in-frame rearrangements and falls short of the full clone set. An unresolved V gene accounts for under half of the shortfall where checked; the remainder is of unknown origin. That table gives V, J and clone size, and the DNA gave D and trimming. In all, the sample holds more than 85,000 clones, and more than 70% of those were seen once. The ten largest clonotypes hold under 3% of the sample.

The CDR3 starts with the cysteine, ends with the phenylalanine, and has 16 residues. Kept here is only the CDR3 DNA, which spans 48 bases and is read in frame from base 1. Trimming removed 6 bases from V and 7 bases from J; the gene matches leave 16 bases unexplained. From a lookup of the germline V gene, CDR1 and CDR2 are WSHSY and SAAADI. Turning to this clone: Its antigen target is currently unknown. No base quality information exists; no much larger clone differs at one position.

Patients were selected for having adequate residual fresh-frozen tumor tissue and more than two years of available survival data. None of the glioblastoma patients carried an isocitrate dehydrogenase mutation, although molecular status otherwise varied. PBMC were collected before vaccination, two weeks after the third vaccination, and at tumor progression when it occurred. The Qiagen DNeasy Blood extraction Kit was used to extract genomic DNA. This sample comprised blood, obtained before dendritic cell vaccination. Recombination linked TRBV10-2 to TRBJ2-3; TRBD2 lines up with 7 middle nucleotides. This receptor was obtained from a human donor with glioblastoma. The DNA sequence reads TGCGCCAGCAGCTCTTTTATCGGGGGGTATGTAAATACGCAGTATTTT. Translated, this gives CASSSFIGGYVNTQYF.